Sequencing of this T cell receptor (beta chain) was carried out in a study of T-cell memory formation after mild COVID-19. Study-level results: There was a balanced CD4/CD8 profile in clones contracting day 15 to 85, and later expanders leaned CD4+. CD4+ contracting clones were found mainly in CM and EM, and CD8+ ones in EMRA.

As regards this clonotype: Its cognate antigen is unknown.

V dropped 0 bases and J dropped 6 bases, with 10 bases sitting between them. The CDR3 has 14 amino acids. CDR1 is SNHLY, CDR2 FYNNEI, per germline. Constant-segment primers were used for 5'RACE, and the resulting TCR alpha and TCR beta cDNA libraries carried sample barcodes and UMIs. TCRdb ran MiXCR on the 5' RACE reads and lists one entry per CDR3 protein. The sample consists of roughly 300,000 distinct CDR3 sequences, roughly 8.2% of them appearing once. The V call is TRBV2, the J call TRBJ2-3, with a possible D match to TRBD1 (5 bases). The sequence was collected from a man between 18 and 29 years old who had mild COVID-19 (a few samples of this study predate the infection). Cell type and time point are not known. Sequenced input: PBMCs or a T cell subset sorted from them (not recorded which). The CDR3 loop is CASSEALQGDTQYF. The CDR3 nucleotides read TGTGCCAGCAGTGAAGCCTTGCAGGGCGATACGCAGTATTTT.